The 3 T cell receptor beta chains listed next were all sequenced from one sample in a study of post-analysis software for immune sequencing data. Regarding the study as a whole: Five or six TRBV segments were more frequent in patients than controls; TRBV5-6, TRBV5-1 and TRBV20-1 belonged to this group.

cDNA libraries for TCR beta contained unique molecular identifiers. TCRdb re-derived calls from the PCR reads in MiXCR, one entry per CDR3 protein. This sample has roughly 800,000 distinct CDR3 sequences, with roughly 58% found just once. The antigens of these receptors remain unknown. Sequencing was performed on blood. The receptors derive from a girl aged 10 to 17 with multiple sclerosis.

J is TRBJ2-5 and V is TRBV7-9; D remains unclear. This CDR3 comprises 13 residues. The V gene lost 2 bases and the J gene lost 2 bases, with 6 bases spanning the gap. The germline V gene has CDR1 SEHNR and CDR2 FQNEAQ (reference sequence). CDR3: CASSLLQQETQYF. CDR3 nucleotide sequence: TGTGCCAGCAGCTTACTACAGCAAGAGACCCAGTACTTC.

In its sample, this clonotype was seen a few times. The chain couples TRBV12-3 or TRBV12-4 to TRBJ2-7, with a tentative D call TRBD2 (5 bases). The CDR3 extends over 15 amino acids. Deletions cut 3 bases from V and 1 base from J, with 13 bases between. DNA of the CDR3: TGTGCCAGCAGTTTGGGAGAAGGTTCTTCCTACGAGCAGTACTTC. Its protein is CASSLGEGSSYEQYF.

This clonotype has a single count. The chain uses TRBV5-1 and TRBJ1-2; D uncertain. CDR3 size: 16 residues. V lost 0 bases and J 2 bases, leaving 14 bases between the germline ends. Germline CDR1 SGHRS, CDR2 YFSETQ. The CDR3 reads CASSLEEGNWNYGYTF. The CDR3 nucleotides read TGCGCCAGCAGCTTGGAGGAAGGCAATTGGAACTATGGCTACACCTTC.